The clone carrying this T cell receptor beta chain was observed many times. Antigen specificity is unknown. These data are taken from a study of HIV-infected patients and healthy controls. Findings and caveats of the study: The seeming recovery of the Gini index after therapy in HIV-infected patients vanished in size-matched data.

Alpha and beta constant-region primers primed reverse transcription of around 500 ng RNA. Each of the alpha and beta chains got its own library through chain-specific third strand synthesis with indices. TCRdb analysed the 5' RACE reads with MiXCR anew, one entry per CDR3 protein. Of under 20,000 distinct CDR3 sequences listed, around 9.1% are singletons. All unsorted peripheral T cells were captured because whole blood was used without fractionation. Germline assignment: CDR1 MDHEN and CDR2 SYDVKM. This CDR3 has 11 amino acids. V shed 5 bases and J shed 12 bases, with 13 bases lying between them. The sample consisted of blood. This sequence originates from an adult in good health. The chain joins TRBV28 to TRBJ1-2; D is undetermined. The CDR3 nucleotides are TGTGCCAGCAGTCACGCGTCAGGCAACACCTTC. This sequence encodes CASSHASGNTF.